The table lists the clone carrying this T cell receptor (beta chain) with many counts. Its antigen remains unidentified. The source of the sample is a study of T cells in Graves' hyperthyroidism and ophthalmopathy. At the level of the study: Peripheral blood was drawn at first diagnosis, prior to all treatment. The study's findings and limits: Ophthalmopathy was told apart from stable hyperthyroidism by a 13 V-J model.

There are 13 residues in the CDR3. Germline V lookup: CDR1 SEHNR, CDR2 FQNEAQ (reference sequence). Trimming left V 6 bases short and J 2 bases short, with 10 bases between. RNA transcripts gave rise to amplified TCR beta CDR3 regions. The HTBI primer set drove a first-round RT-PCR of the TCR CDR3. MiXCR, applied by TCRdb to the multiplex PCR reads, yields one record per CDR3 protein. The sample includes some 400,000 distinct CDR3 sequences, 13% of them seen just once. The study collected blood at first hyperthyroidism diagnosis, before any ophthalmopathy symptoms arose. Fresh peripheral blood, about 9.6 ml, yielded the PBMCs.

The chain carries TRBV7-9 and TRBJ2-5; possible D gene TRBD1, 5 bases. Source material: blood. The source is a young man with Graves' hyperthyroidism that later progressed to Graves' ophthalmopathy. CDR3 region: CASRTTVQETQYF. CDR3 coding DNA: TGTGCCAGCAGAACGACAGTTCAAGAGACCCAGTACTTC.